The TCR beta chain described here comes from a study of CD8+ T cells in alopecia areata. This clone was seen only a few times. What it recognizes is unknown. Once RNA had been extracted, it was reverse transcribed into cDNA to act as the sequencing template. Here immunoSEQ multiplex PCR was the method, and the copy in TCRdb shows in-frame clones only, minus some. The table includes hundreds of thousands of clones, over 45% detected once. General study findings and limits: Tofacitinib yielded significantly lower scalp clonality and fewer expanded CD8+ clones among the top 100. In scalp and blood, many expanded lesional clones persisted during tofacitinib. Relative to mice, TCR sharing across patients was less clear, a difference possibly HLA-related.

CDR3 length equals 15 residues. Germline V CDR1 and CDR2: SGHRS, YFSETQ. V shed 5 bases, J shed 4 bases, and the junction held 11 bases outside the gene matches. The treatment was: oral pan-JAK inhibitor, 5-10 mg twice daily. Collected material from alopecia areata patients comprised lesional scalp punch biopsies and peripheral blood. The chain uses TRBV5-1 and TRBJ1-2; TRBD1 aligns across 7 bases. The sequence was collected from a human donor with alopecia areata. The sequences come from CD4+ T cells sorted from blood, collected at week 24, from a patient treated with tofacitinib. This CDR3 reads CASRTVGTALYGYTF. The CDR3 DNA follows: TGCGCCAGCAGGACCGTAGGGACAGCCCTCTATGGCTACACCTTC.